The clone carrying this T cell receptor (beta chain) occurred a few times. Libraries were prepared by immunoSEQ multiplex PCR; TCRdb keeps only in-frame clonotypes and omits some of them. The sample includes a few hundred thousand clones, roughly nine tenths of them seen just once. The data belong to a study of blood T cell repertoires in COVID-19. This CDR3 region has 14 residues. V trimming: 4 bases; J trimming: 6 bases; junction bases outside the gene matches: 2. Germline CDR1 and CDR2: MNHEY and SVGAGI. The sequenced material came from peripheral blood. This sequence joins TRBV6-5 and TRBJ2-2, with 10 bases aligning to TRBD2. The receptor comes from a middle-aged man who had recovered from COVID-19. CDR3 sequence: CASSSSGSPGELFF. CDR3 bases: TGTGCCAGCAGTTCTAGCGGGAGCCCCGGGGAGCTGTTTTTT.